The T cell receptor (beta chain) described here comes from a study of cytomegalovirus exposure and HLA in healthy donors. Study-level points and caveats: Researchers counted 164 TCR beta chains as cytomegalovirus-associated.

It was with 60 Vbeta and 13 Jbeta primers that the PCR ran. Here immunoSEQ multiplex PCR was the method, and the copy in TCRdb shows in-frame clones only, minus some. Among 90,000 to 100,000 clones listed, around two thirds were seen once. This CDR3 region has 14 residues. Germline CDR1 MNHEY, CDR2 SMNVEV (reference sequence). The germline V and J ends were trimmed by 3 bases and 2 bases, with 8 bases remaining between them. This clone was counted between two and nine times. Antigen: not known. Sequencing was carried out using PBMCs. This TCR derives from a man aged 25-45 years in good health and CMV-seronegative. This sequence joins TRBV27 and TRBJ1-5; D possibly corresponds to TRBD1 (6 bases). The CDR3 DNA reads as TGTGCCAGCAGTTTTACAGGGCGCAATCAGCCCCAGCATTTT. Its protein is CASSFTGRNQPQHF.